The clone carrying this T cell receptor beta chain was detected only once. Its antigen remains unidentified. Sequencing was performed with immunoSEQ multiplex PCR; in TCRdb, only in-frame clones are kept and a portion is missing. The sample holds approximately 100,000 clones, roughly 89% seen once. The sample is drawn from a study of T cell responses to AZD1222 COVID-19 vaccine. Broader study findings: The donor group comprised mostly white British people and more females; the analysis possibly underestimated clonal diversity. Increases in Spike-specific TCR breadth and depth were seen after two AZD1222 doses. Just six AZD1222 recipients were seropositive at baseline.

Per the germline V gene, CDR1 is MNHEY and CDR2 is SVGAGI. V shed 8 bases and J 7 bases; nucleotides not matched to a gene: 13. This CDR3 is built from 15 residues. The rearrangement uses TRBV6-5 and TRBJ1-4; 7 positions match TRBD1. The sequences come from peripheral blood, collected on day 0 of AZD1222 vaccination. This sequence originates from an adult in good health. The CDR3 nucleotides are TGTGCCAGCCGTCAGGGGGGCTTGGGGGGTGAAAAACTGTTTTTT. Translated, it gives CASRQGGLGGEKLFF.